The 11 T cell receptor beta chains in this list originate from one sample, sequenced in a study of blood T cell repertoires in COVID-19. The table came from immunoSEQ multiplex PCR; TCRdb's copy has only in-frame clones and leaves some out. The sample holds hundreds of thousands of clones, about 90% seen once. The sample comprised peripheral blood. These receptors originate from a man older than 75 with acute or convalescent COVID-19.

The chain links TRBV11-2 to TRBJ2-5; no clear D gene. Germline V gene data show CDR1 as SGHAT and CDR2 as FQNNGV. This CDR3 is 13 amino acids long. V lost 4 bases and J 6 bases, leaving 12 bases between the germline ends. CDR3 sequence (DNA): TGTGCCAGCAGCTCTCAGGATTCAAAGACCCAGTACTTC. This encodes CASSSQDSKTQYF.

The chain combines TRBV18 with TRBJ2-1; TRBD1 aligns across 8 bases. Germline assignment: CDR1 KGHSH and CDR2 LQKENI. V was pared by 3 bases and J by 8 bases, with 6 bases of the junction left unmatched. The CDR3 runs to 14 residues. The DNA of the CDR3 is TGTGCCAGCTCACCTACGACAGGGGAGGATGAGCAGTTCTTC. It yields the protein CASSPTTGEDEQFF.

The CDR3 reads CASSPGGLPNEKLFF. Here the CDR3 DNA reads TGTGCCAGCAGCCCGGGGGGGCTGCCTAATGAAAAACTGTTTTTT. V is TRBV7-2 and J is TRBJ1-4; tentative D call: TRBD1 (6 bases). Germline V gene sequence: CDR1 SGHTA, CDR2 FQGNSA. The V gene lost 5 bases and the J gene lost 3 bases, with 13 bases spanning the gap. There are 15 residues in the CDR3.

With respect to this clone: Other DNA sequences within the sample encode an identical CDR3. J is TRBJ1-1 and V is TRBV3-1 (or the pseudogene TRBV3-2), with TRBD1 matching 7 bases. The CDR3 consists of 14 residues. The germline V gene has CDR1 LGHDT and CDR2 YNNKEL (reference sequence). The V segment lost 2 bases and the J segment 3 bases; nucleotides outside the gene matches: 3. CDR3 amino acids: CASSQLQGDTEAFF. The CDR3 DNA reads as TGTGCCAGCAGCCAACTCCAGGGGGACACTGAAGCTTTCTTT.

This chain links TRBV5-1 with TRBJ1-1; TRBD1 is a possible D gene (6 bases). Trimming pared 5 bases from V and 8 bases from J, leaving 19 bases between. This CDR3 comprises 14 residues. Germline V gene sequence: CDR1 SGHRS, CDR2 YFSETQ. CDR3 sequence (DNA): TGCGCCAGCAGTTATACAGGGCGTGAAACGGAAGCTTTCTTT. Protein: CASSYTGRETEAFF. The full variable domain, with the rest looked up from reference TRBV5-1 and TRBJ1-1, is KAGVTQTPRYLIKTRGQQVTLSCSPISGHRSVSWYQQTPGQGLQFLFEYFSETQRNKGNFPGRFSGRQFSNSRSEMNVSTLELGDSALYLCASSYTGRETEAFFGQGTRLTVV.

This chain joins TRBV7-2 and TRBJ1-1; D gene uncertain. This CDR3 has 14 residues. Trimming took off 3 bases at V and 2 bases at J, with 10 bases between the two ends. CDR1 is SGHTA and CDR2 is FQGNSA in the germline V gene. This chain's CDR3 is CASSFSGTNTEAFF. In nucleotides, the CDR3 is TGTGCCAGCAGCTTTTCTGGCACCAACACTGAAGCTTTCTTT. The variable domain in full, with the rest retrieved from reference TRBV7-2 and TRBJ1-1, is GAGVSQSPSNKVTEKGKDVELRCDPISGHTALYWYRQSLGQGLEFLIYFQGNSAPDKSGLPSDRFSAERTGGSVSTLTIQRTQQEDSAVYLCASSFSGTNTEAFFGQGTRLTVV.

The chain employs TRBV28 and TRBJ1-2, with D perhaps matching TRBD1 (5 bases). This CDR3 is built from 14 residues. CDR1 and CDR2 from the germline V gene are MDHEN and SYDVKM. Trimming took 6 bases from V and 0 from J, leaving 11 bases between them. The CDR3: CASSPTVSNYGYTF. The CDR3 region has the DNA TGTGCCAGCAGCCCGACAGTTTCTAACTATGGCTACACCTTC.

The CDR3 nucleotides are TGTGCCAGCAGCCGGAGCTGGGACAACCGGGACAATGAGCAGTTCTTC. Translating it yields CASSRSWDNRDNEQFF. The chain uses TRBV7-9 and TRBJ2-1; D possibly corresponds to TRBD1 (6 bases). Trimming cost V 5 bases and J 5 bases, with 19 bases left between them. Germline-derived CDR1 and CDR2 are SEHNR and FQNEAQ (reference sequence). The CDR3 runs 16 residues.

This rearrangement joins TRBV28 to TRBJ2-7; 15 nucleotides line up with TRBD2. V trimming: 8 bases; J trimming: 0 bases; junction bases outside the gene matches: 14. Germline V gene sequence: CDR1 MDHEN, CDR2 SYDVKM. This CDR3 has 19 amino acids. CDR3 DNA sequence: TGTGCCAGCCCCCCCCCGGGACTAGCGGGAGGACCCATCTCCTACGAGCAGTACTTC. Protein: CASPPPGLAGGPISYEQYF.

This clone was picked up one time. The V gene is TRBV11-2, the J gene TRBJ2-7, with 14 positions matching TRBD2. CDR1 and CDR2 from the germline V gene are SGHAT and FQNNGV. The V segment lost 5 bases and the J segment 5 bases; nucleotides outside the gene matches: 5. The CDR3 is made up of 15 amino acids. The CDR3 nucleotides are TGTGCCAGCAGCCACGGGACTAGCGGGAGACACGAGCAGTACTTC. It is translated as CASSHGTSGRHEQYF.

The J gene is TRBJ1-5, the V gene TRBV11-1, with 7 nucleotides matching TRBD1. Germline loops: CDR1 SGHAT, CDR2 FQDESV (reference sequence). The CDR3 is 16 residues long. V shed 6 bases and J 3 bases; nucleotides not matched to a gene: 11. The CDR3 DNA reads as TGTGCCAGCAGGTTTCCGGGACAGCTAAACAATCAGCCCCAGCATTTT. Protein: CASRFPGQLNNQPQHF.